The rows below give T cell receptor beta chains drawn from one sample of a study of Graves' ophthalmopathy and Graves' hyperthyroidism. TCRdb reanalysed the multiplex PCR reads using MiXCR and keeps one entry per CDR3 protein. The sample has 740,000 or so distinct CDR3 sequences; roughly 41% are singletons. Sequenced sample: peripheral blood. The receptors here all came from an adult man with Graves' ophthalmopathy. Both conserved end residues are part of each CDR3. Each record gives: J gene, V gene, clone size, D gene, CDR3 protein, CDR3 DNA. The D gene is left open where the match is weak. A row's size may be missing; if present it is once, few, many or a size class.

j_call: TRBJ2-6; v_call: TRBV7-9; clone_size: few; d_call: .; cdr3_aa: CASSWGTAGANVLTF; cdr3_nt: TGTGCCAGCAGTTGGGGGACGGCTGGGGCCAACGTCCTGACTTTC
j_call: TRBJ2-7; v_call: TRBV20-1; clone_size: .; d_call: .; cdr3_aa: CSAGLQGYEQYF; cdr3_nt: TGCAGTGCTGGCTTGCAGGGATACGAGCAGTACTTC
j_call: TRBJ2-5; v_call: TRBV2; clone_size: .; d_call: .; cdr3_aa: CASSVGAGEGSETQYF; cdr3_nt: TGTGCCAGCAGTGTGGGGGCGGGAGAGGGTTCGGAGACCCAGTACTTC
j_call: TRBJ1-2; v_call: TRBV5-4; clone_size: .; d_call: .; cdr3_aa: CASSPGFSGYGYTF; cdr3_nt: TGTGCCAGCAGTCCGGGATTTTCTGGCTATGGCTACACCTTC
j_call: TRBJ2-7; v_call: TRBV7-9; clone_size: .; d_call: TRBD2; cdr3_aa: CASSFYRGLAGVYYEQYF; cdr3_nt: TGTGCCAGCAGCTTCTACAGGGGACTAGCGGGAGTTTACTACGAGCAGTACTTC
j_call: TRBJ2-7; v_call: TRBV7-9; clone_size: many; d_call: .; cdr3_aa: CASSLALGIDEQYF; cdr3_nt: TGTGCCAGCAGCTTAGCTTTGGGTATAGACGAGCAGTACTTC
j_call: TRBJ2-5; v_call: TRBV7-3; clone_size: .; d_call: TRBD2; cdr3_aa: CASSGRAGGETQYF; cdr3_nt: TGTGCCAGCAGTGGCCGGGCGGGGGGAGAGACCCAGTACTTC
j_call: TRBJ2-5; v_call: TRBV7-9; clone_size: many; d_call: .; cdr3_aa: CASSTSRVGREETQYF; cdr3_nt: TGTGCCAGCAGCACATCCCGGGTCGGCAGGGAAGAGACCCAGTACTTC
j_call: TRBJ2-5; v_call: TRBV20-1; clone_size: many; d_call: .; cdr3_aa: CSARVGGGETQYF; cdr3_nt: TGCAGTGCTAGAGTGGGGGGCGGCGAGACCCAGTACTTC
j_call: TRBJ2-5; v_call: TRBV19; clone_size: .; d_call: .; cdr3_aa: CASSILREETQYF; cdr3_nt: TGTGCCAGTAGTATTCTAAGAGAAGAGACCCAGTACTTC
j_call: TRBJ2-2; v_call: TRBV20-1; clone_size: few; d_call: .; cdr3_aa: CSARDGAIGGELFF; cdr3_nt: TGCAGTGCTAGAGATGGGGCGATAGGCGGGGAGCTGTTTTTT
j_call: TRBJ2-5; v_call: TRBV19; clone_size: many; d_call: TRBD1; cdr3_aa: CASSTGQGGETQYF; cdr3_nt: TGTGCCAGTAGTACCGGACAGGGAGGAGAGACCCAGTACTTC
j_call: TRBJ1-2; v_call: TRBV19; clone_size: many; d_call: TRBD1; cdr3_aa: CASSIVRTGINYGYTF; cdr3_nt: TGTGCCAGTAGTATAGTAAGGACAGGAATCAACTATGGCTACACCTTC
j_call: TRBJ1-4; v_call: TRBV15; clone_size: .; d_call: .; cdr3_aa: CATRGGGEKLFF; cdr3_nt: TGTGCCACCAGAGGGGGTGGTGAAAAACTGTTTTTT
j_call: TRBJ1-1; v_call: TRBV6-5; clone_size: many; d_call: .; cdr3_aa: CASSYVGTEAFF; cdr3_nt: TGTGCCAGCAGTTATGTCGGAACTGAAGCTTTCTTT